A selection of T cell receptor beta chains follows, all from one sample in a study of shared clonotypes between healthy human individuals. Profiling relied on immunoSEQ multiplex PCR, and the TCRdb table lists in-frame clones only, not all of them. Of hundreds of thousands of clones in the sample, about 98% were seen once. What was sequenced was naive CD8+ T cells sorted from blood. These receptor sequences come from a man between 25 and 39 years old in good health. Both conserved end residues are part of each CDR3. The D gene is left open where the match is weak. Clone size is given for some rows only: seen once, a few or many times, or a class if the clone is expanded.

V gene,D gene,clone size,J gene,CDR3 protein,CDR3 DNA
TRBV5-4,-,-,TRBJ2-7,CASSLSELPYEQYF,TGTGCCAGCAGCTTGTCCGAACTCCCCTACGAGCAGTACTTC
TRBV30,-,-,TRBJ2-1,CAWSREFYNEQFF,TGTGCCTGGAGCCGGGAGTTCTACAATGAGCAGTTCTTC
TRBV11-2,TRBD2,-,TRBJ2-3,CASSSPTSGRGDTQYF,TGTGCCAGCAGCTCCCCGACTAGCGGGAGGGGTGATACGCAGTATTTT
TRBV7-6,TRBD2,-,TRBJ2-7,CASSLDTSGRRSEQYF,TGTGCCAGCAGCTTGGACACTAGCGGGAGGCGGAGCGAGCAGTACTTC
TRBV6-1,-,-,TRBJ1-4,CASSTPGGGNEKLFF,TGTGCCAGCAGCACCCCGGGGGGGGGTAATGAAAAACTGTTTTTT
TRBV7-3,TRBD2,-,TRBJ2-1,CASSLTGLANEQFF,TGTGCCAGCAGCTTAACGGGACTAGCCAATGAGCAGTTCTTC
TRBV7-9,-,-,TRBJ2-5,CASSLLEKQETQYF,TGTGCCAGCAGCTTACTGGAGAAACAAGAGACCCAGTACTTC
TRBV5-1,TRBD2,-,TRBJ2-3,CASSQLAGGSDTQYF,TGCGCCAGCAGCCAGTTAGCGGGAGGTTCAGATACGCAGTATTTT
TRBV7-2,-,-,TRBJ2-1,CASSPRESGPYNEQFF,TGTGCCAGCAGCCCCCGAGAGTCAGGACCTTACAATGAGCAGTTCTTC
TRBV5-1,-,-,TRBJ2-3,CASSSVLVSSDTQYF,TGCGCCAGCAGCTCCGTACTAGTCTCTTCAGATACGCAGTATTTT
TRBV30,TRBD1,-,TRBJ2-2,CASLPGGTGELFF,TGTGCCAGCCTCCCAGGGGGTACCGGGGAGCTGTTTTTT
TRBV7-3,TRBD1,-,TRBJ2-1,CASSLAPRQGYNEQFF,TGTGCCAGCAGCTTAGCGCCGCGACAGGGTTACAATGAGCAGTTCTTC
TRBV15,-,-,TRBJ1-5,CATSSRALNQPQHF,TGTGCCACCAGCAGCCGGGCTCTGAATCAGCCCCAGCATTTT
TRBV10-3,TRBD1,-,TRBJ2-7,CAISDRDRGSGEQYF,TGTGCCATCAGTGACCGGGACAGGGGGAGCGGCGAGCAGTACTTC
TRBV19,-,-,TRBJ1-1,CASSKPTRRSTEAFF,TGTGCCAGTAGTAAACCCACCCGACGTAGCACTGAAGCTTTCTTT
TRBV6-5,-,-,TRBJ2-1,CASSYSSGGLWQFF,TGTGCCAGCAGTTACTCGAGTGGGGGGCTATGGCAGTTCTTC
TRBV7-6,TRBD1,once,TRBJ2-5,CASSLPYRGQETQYF,TGTGCCAGCAGCTTACCCTACAGGGGACAAGAGACCCAGTACTTC
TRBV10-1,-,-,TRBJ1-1,CASSAPGLAEAFF,TGCGCCAGCAGTGCTCCAGGGTTGGCTGAAGCTTTCTTT
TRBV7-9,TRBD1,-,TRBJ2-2,CASSSTDPPRTGVGELFF,TGTGCCAGCAGCTCCACCGACCCTCCACGTACAGGGGTCGGGGAGCTGTTTTTT
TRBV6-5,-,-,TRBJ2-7,CASSRVWTAPYEQYF,TGTGCCAGCAGCCGTGTCTGGACAGCCCCCTACGAGCAGTACTTC
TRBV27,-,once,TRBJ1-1,CASSLLGGVTEAFF,TGTGCCAGCAGTTTACTGGGGGGGGTTACTGAAGCTTTCTTT
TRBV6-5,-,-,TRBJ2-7,CASALTHGDEQYF,TGTGCCAGCGCTTTAACCCATGGGGACGAGCAGTACTTC
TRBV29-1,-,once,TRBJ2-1,CSVARDFNEQFF,TGCAGCGTTGCCCGAGATTTCAATGAGCAGTTCTTC
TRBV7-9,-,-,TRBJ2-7,CASSLGGTPTYEQYF,TGTGCCAGCAGCTTAGGTGGGACACCGACCTACGAGCAGTACTTC
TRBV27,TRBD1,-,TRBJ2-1,CASRRGQGRVGQFF,TGTGCCAGCAGGAGGGGACAGGGGAGAGTGGGGCAGTTCTTC
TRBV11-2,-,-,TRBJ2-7,CASSLRVSYEQYF,TGTGCCAGCAGCTTAAGGGTCTCCTACGAGCAGTACTTC
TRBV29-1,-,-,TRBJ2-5,CSVEALETQYF,TGCAGCGTTGAAGCGTTGGAGACCCAGTACTTC
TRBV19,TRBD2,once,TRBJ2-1,CASSPLTSGRKNEQFF,TGTGCCAGTAGCCCGTTGACTAGCGGGAGGAAGAATGAGCAGTTCTTC
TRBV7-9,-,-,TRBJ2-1,CASSLDLGGNEQFF,TGTGCCAGCAGCTTAGATCTGGGGGGCAATGAGCAGTTCTTC
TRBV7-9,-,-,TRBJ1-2,CASSHALTAAIYGYTF,TGTGCCAGCAGCCACGCGCTGACGGCTGCTATCTATGGCTACACCTTC
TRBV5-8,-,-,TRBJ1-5,CASSFLGSYQPQHF,TGTGCCAGCAGCTTCCTTGGATCCTATCAGCCCCAGCATTTT
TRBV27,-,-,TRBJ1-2,CASSSSLGAAFYGYTF,TGTGCCAGCAGTTCCTCCCTTGGGGCAGCCTTCTATGGCTACACCTTC
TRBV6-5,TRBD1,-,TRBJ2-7,CASSPGTGKPYEQYF,TGTGCCAGCAGCCCGGGGACAGGGAAGCCTTACGAGCAGTACTTC
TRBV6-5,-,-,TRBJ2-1,CASKSDSYNEQFF,TGTGCCAGCAAGTCAGACTCCTACAATGAGCAGTTCTTC
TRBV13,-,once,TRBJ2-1,CASTFGGEEQFF,TGTGCCAGCACCTTCGGCGGGGAAGAGCAGTTCTTC
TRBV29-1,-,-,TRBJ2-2,CSVDEGETGELFF,TGCAGCGTTGATGAGGGGGAAACCGGGGAGCTGTTTTTT
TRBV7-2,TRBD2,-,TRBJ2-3,CASSSIAGAPDTQYF,TGTGCCAGCAGCTCTATAGCGGGAGCCCCAGATACGCAGTATTTT
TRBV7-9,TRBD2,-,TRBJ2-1,CASSWGLAGVHNEQFF,TGTGCCAGCAGCTGGGGACTAGCGGGAGTCCACAATGAGCAGTTCTTC
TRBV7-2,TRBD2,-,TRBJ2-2,CASSLGLVVSTGELFF,TGTGCCAGCAGCCTGGGACTAGTTGTAAGCACCGGGGAGCTGTTTTTT
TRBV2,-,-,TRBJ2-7,CASSRRGTYEQYF,TGTGCCAGCAGTCGGCGGGGAACCTACGAGCAGTACTTC
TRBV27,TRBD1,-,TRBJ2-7,CASSYGQGLHYEQYF,TGTGCCAGCAGTTACGGACAGGGGCTTCACTACGAGCAGTACTTC
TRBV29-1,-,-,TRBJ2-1,CSALRASVGNEQFF,TGCAGCGCCCTACGGGCTAGCGTGGGCAATGAGCAGTTCTTC
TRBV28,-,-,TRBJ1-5,CASSFRDSNQPQHF,TGTGCCAGCAGCTTCCGGGACAGCAATCAGCCCCAGCATTTT
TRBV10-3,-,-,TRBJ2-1,CAISESGDEQFF,TGTGCCATCAGTGAGTCGGGGGATGAGCAGTTCTTC
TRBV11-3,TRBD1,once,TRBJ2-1,CASSPNHETGIAAGEQFF,TGTGCCAGCAGCCCGAACCATGAGACAGGGATTGCTGCGGGTGAGCAGTTCTTC
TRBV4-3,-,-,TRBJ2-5,CASSQDLAETQYF,TGCGCCAGCAGCCAAGATCTCGCAGAGACCCAGTACTTC
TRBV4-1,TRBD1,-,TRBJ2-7,CASSSHPSGTGAYEQYF,TGCGCCAGCAGCTCCCATCCATCCGGGACAGGGGCCTACGAGCAGTACTTC
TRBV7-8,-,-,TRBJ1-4,CASSLADSEKLFF,TGTGCCAGCAGCTTAGCGGACAGTGAAAAACTGTTTTTT
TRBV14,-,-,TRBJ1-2,CASSQTEKYGYTF,TGTGCCAGCAGCCAAACCGAGAAGTATGGCTACACCTTC
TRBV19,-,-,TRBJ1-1,CASSIDSEAFF,TGTGCCAGTAGTATTGACTCTGAAGCTTTCTTT
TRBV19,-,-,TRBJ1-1,CASSIVSVNTEAFF,TGTGCCAGTAGTATAGTTTCGGTGAACACTGAAGCTTTCTTT
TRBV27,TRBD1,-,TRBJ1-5,CATKDRARSRQPQHF,TGTGCCACCAAGGACAGGGCGCGTTCTAGGCAGCCCCAGCATTTT
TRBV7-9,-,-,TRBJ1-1,CASSSSSTLPPEAFF,TGTGCCAGCAGCTCGTCGTCTACTCTTCCCCCTGAAGCTTTCTTT